These 30 T cell receptor beta chains originate from one sample sequenced in a study of CD8 T cells in ankylosing spondylitis. MiXCR, applied by TCRdb to the 5' RACE reads, yields one record per CDR3 protein. The sample carries more than 150,000 distinct CDR3 sequences, roughly 12% recorded once. Sequencing was carried out using blood, either unsorted or a sorted T cell fraction (not recorded which). The receptors derive from a male donor with ankylosing spondylitis or in good health (not recorded which).

The chain joins TRBV20-1 to TRBJ1-3; possibly TRBD1 for D (6 bases). This CDR3 contains 13 residues. V lost 1 base, J lost 8 bases, and 12 bases lay in between. Germline CDR1 and CDR2: DFQATT and SNEGSKA (reference sequence). CDR3 protein: CSARGNRDHTIYF. CDR3 nucleotides: TGCAGTGCTAGAGGGAACAGGGACCACACCATATATTTT.

This clonotype was observed at least ten times. The chain combines TRBV11-2 with TRBJ2-7; TRBD2 aligns across 13 bases. The germline V gene has CDR1 SGHAT and CDR2 FQNNGV. Germline trimming cut 8 bases from V and 6 bases from J; bases unmatched to any gene: 10. This CDR3 contains 15 residues. In DNA form, the CDR3 reads TGTGCCAGCTCGACTAGCGGGAGGCTACCGCCCGAGCAGTACTTC. This gives the protein CASSTSGRLPPEQYF.

Ten or more counts support this clonotype. V is TRBV5-5 and J is TRBJ1-5; D is unclear. The CDR3 contains 15 residues. Trimming removed 0 bases at V and 2 bases at J, with 9 bases between. Per germline, CDR1 SGHKS and CDR2 YYEKEE (reference sequence). The CDR3 is CASSLGKSGNQPQHF. In nucleotides, the CDR3 is TGTGCCAGCAGCTTGGGGAAGAGCGGCAATCAGCCCCAGCATTTT.

The chain couples TRBV5-1 to TRBJ2-7; D is possibly TRBD1 or TRBD2 (5 bases each). V lost 2 bases to trimming and J lost 5 bases, with 20 bases between them. The CDR3 has 16 amino acids. Germline V gene data show CDR1 as SGHRS and CDR2 as YFSETQ. The CDR3 loop reads CASSFGDATMGDEQYF. The CDR3 DNA reads TGCGCCAGCAGCTTCGGGGACGCAACAATGGGCGACGAGCAGTACTTC.

This clonotype was counted a few times. DNA for the CDR3: TGTGCCAGCAGCTTCCTTTACGAGCAGTACTTC. Encoded protein: CASSFLYEQYF. The gene calls are TRBV7-2 and TRBJ2-7; D is ambiguous. There are 11 residues in the CDR3. The V end was cut by 3 bases, the J end by 4 bases, with 4 bases between. Looked up from germline, CDR1 is SGHTA and CDR2 is FQGNSA.

This clonotype was observed at least ten times. The genes are TRBV5-6 and TRBJ1-4; D uncertain. CDR1 and CDR2 from the germline V gene are SGHDT and YYEEEE. Trimming shortened V by 0 bases and J by 5 bases, and 2 bases separated the two germline ends. This CDR3 has 12 amino acids. The CDR3 bases are TGTGCCAGCAGCTTGGCGAATGAAAAACTGTTTTTT. Translation gives CASSLANEKLFF.

This clonotype was recorded at least ten times. The chain has TRBV6-1 and TRBJ2-7, with D possibly matching TRBD2 (6 bases). Germline V gene data show CDR1 as MNHNS and CDR2 as SASEGT. The CDR3 consists of 13 residues. The germline V and J ends were trimmed by 4 bases and 5 bases, with 12 bases remaining between them. The CDR3 loop reads CASSARERNEQYF. In DNA, the CDR3 is TGTGCCAGCAGTGCACGGGAGAGGAACGAGCAGTACTTC.

This clonotype was observed at least ten times. The V call is TRBV10-3, the J call TRBJ2-7; D tentatively reads TRBD1 or TRBD2 (6 bases each). The V end was cut by 6 bases, the J end by 3 bases, with 18 bases between. This CDR3 has 15 amino acids. Germline V gives CDR1 ENHRY, CDR2 SYGVKD. The CDR3 bases are TGTGCCATCAGGGCATCGGGGGCGGGAATCTACGAGCAGTACTTC. Translated, it gives CAIRASGAGIYEQYF.

This clonotype was recorded at least ten times. The V gene is TRBV7-2, the J gene TRBJ2-2; TRBD2 matches 12 bases. J gave up 5 bases and V 5 bases, and 9 bases lay outside the gene matches. There are 17 residues in the CDR3. The germline CDR1 and CDR2 sequences are SGHTA and FQGNSA. CDR3 sequence (DNA): TGTGCCAGCAGCGCAACCCCTAGCGGGAGGGGAACCGGGGAGCTGTTTTTT. This sequence encodes CASSATPSGRGTGELFF.

This clonotype was counted at least ten times. J is TRBJ1-1 and V is TRBV20-1, with D possibly being TRBD1 (5 bases). V was trimmed by 2 bases and J by 4 bases, leaving 17 bases between them. The CDR3 is 15 amino acids. Germline loops: CDR1 DFQATT, CDR2 SNEGSKA (reference sequence). CDR3 DNA: TGCAGTGCTAGAACGGGGGGAGGAATGGGCACTGAAGCTTTCTTT. It encodes CSARTGGGMGTEAFF.

This clonotype was counted many times. The rearrangement links TRBV4-1 to TRBJ2-2; D remains ambiguous. The V gene's germline CDR1 is MGHRA and CDR2 YSYEKL. There are 14 residues in the CDR3. Between the trimmed V and J ends, which lost 1 base and 8 bases, there was a span of 11 bases. CDR3 bases: TGCGCCAGCAGCCAAGTACCCCTAATTGGGGAGCTGTTTTTT. Protein product: CASSQVPLIGELFF.

This clonotype occurred many times. The chain couples TRBV6-1 to TRBJ1-1; D remains ambiguous. CDR3 length equals 13 residues. V lost 6 bases and J lost 5, with 13 bases in between. The germline V gene encodes CDR1 MNHNS and CDR2 SASEGT. The CDR3 coding sequence is TGTGCCAGCAGGGTTGTTTCGTCTACTGAAGCTTTCTTT. This codes for CASRVVSSTEAFF.

This clonotype showed up many times. The V call is TRBV12-3 or TRBV12-4, the J call TRBJ1-3; no clear D gene. The CDR3 contains 12 residues. Trimming took off 6 bases at V and 6 bases at J, with 9 bases between the two ends. CDR3 coding DNA: TGTGCCAGCAGCAACATAGAAAACACCATATATTTT. Translated: CASSNIENTIYF.

This clonotype was detected only a few times. This chain links TRBV20-1 with TRBJ2-3; 7 nucleotides line up with TRBD1. The J segment lost 2 bases and the V segment lost 6 bases, leaving 8 bases of the junction unmatched. CDR1 and CDR2 from the germline V gene are DFQATT and SNEGSKA (reference sequence). The CDR3 has 14 residues. CDR3 sequence: CSATGVGPTDTQYF. DNA of the CDR3: TGCAGTGCCACAGGGGTTGGGCCCACAGATACGCAGTATTTT.

The sample holds a few counts of this clonotype. The V and J genes are TRBV20-1 and TRBJ2-4; a weak D match, TRBD1 (5 bases). The CDR3 totals 15 residues. Trimming removed 5 bases at V and 0 bases at J, with 14 bases between. Germline CDR1 reads DFQATT; CDR2 reads SNEGSKA (reference sequence). The CDR3 nucleotides read TGCAGTGCTTGCCCCGATAGGGGAGCCAAAAACATTCAGTACTTC. As protein: CSACPDRGAKNIQYF.

V and J are TRBV7-2 and TRBJ2-3; no reliable D call. Trimming cost V 2 bases and J 4 bases, with 13 bases left between them. The CDR3 runs to 15 residues. Germline-derived CDR1 and CDR2 are SGHTA and FQGNSA. CDR3 residues: CASSLSDLRADTQYF. The DNA for the CDR3 is TGTGCCAGCAGCTTATCCGACCTAAGGGCAGATACGCAGTATTTT.

This clonotype was observed many times. The rearrangement uses TRBV29-1 and TRBJ2-1; 11 nucleotides agree with TRBD2. V lost 5 bases and J lost 2; bases outside the gene matches: 8. The CDR3 has 16 residues. Germline V lookup: CDR1 SQVTM, CDR2 ANQGSEA. In nucleotides, the CDR3 is TGCAGCGTTAAACCTTTAGCGGGGGGGCCCTACAATGAGCAGTTCTTC. Translated: CSVKPLAGGPYNEQFF.

This sequence joins TRBV30 and TRBJ2-1; D might be TRBD2 (6 bases). Between the trimmed V and J ends, which lost 0 bases and 10 bases, there was a span of 16 bases. Germline CDR1 GTSNPN, CDR2 SVGIG (reference sequence). This CDR3 has 14 amino acids. CDR3 in amino acids: CAWSVSLAGTEQFF. Here the CDR3 DNA reads TGTGCCTGGAGTGTATCGTTGGCGGGGACCGAGCAGTTCTTC.

This clonotype appeared many times. This chain joins TRBV29-1 and TRBJ2-7, with D perhaps assigned TRBD1 or TRBD2 (6 bases each). V lost 4 bases and J 4 bases, leaving 20 bases between the germline ends. The CDR3 has 15 amino acids. The germline CDR1 and CDR2 sequences are SQVTM and ANQGSEA. CDR3 sequence: CSVAPLQGGHYEQYF. For the CDR3, the DNA is TGCAGCGTTGCCCCTCTACAGGGAGGCCATTACGAGCAGTACTTC.

This clonotype was counted many times. V and J are TRBV10-3 and TRBJ2-3, with 9 bases that match TRBD1. V shed 0 bases and J 3 bases; nucleotides not matched to a gene: 1. Germline V gene sequence: CDR1 ENHRY, CDR2 SYGVKD. The CDR3 runs 15 residues. As DNA, the CDR3 is TGTGCCATCAGTGAGTCCGGGACAGGGACAGATACGCAGTATTTT. It is translated as CAISESGTGTDTQYF.

This clonotype was detected many times. This sequence joins TRBV15 and TRBJ1-2, with 11 bases matching TRBD1. Germline CDR1 LNHNV, CDR2 YYDKDF (reference sequence). This CDR3 has 14 residues. The V segment lost 5 bases and the J segment 4 bases; nucleotides outside the gene matches: 3. CDR3 protein: CATSEGTGGYGYTF. The CDR3 DNA is TGTGCCACCAGCGAGGGGACAGGGGGCTATGGCTACACCTTC.

This clonotype was seen many times. The CDR3: CASSPLTQQGEQFF. DNA of the CDR3: TGTGCCAGCAGCCCTCTGACTCAACAGGGGGAGCAGTTCTTC. The chain recombines TRBV3-1 with TRBJ2-1; TRBD1 matches 7 bases. There are 14 residues in the CDR3. Germline lookup yields CDR1 LGHDT and CDR2 YNNKEL (reference sequence). J was trimmed by 10 bases and V by 4 bases; bases with no gene match: 10.

This clonotype has more than one count but fewer than ten. V usage is TRBV6-5 and J usage is TRBJ2-3, with 10 bases identical to TRBD2. V lost 4 bases and J lost 6; bases outside the gene matches: 10. The CDR3 is made up of 16 amino acids. The germline gives CDR1 MNHEY, CDR2 SVGAGI. This CDR3 reads CASSSRSGGAADTQYF. The CDR3 DNA sequence: TGTGCCAGCAGTTCGAGAAGCGGGGGGGCGGCCGATACGCAGTATTTT.

This chain joins TRBV27 and TRBJ2-1; D is tentatively TRBD1 or TRBD2 (5 bases each). V was cut by 5 bases and J by 4 bases, with 18 bases left in between. The CDR3 consists of 16 residues. Germline V gene sequence: CDR1 MNHEY, CDR2 SMNVEV (reference sequence). Here the CDR3 DNA reads TGTGCCAGCAGTCGAACCCCGGGGCTATTGTACAATGAGCAGTTCTTC. This translates into CASSRTPGLLYNEQFF.

The sample holds many counts of this clonotype. The V gene is TRBV29-1, the J gene TRBJ2-1, with D maybe TRBD2 (9 bases). The germline V gene has CDR1 SQVTM and CDR2 ANQGSEA. The V gene lost 6 bases and the J gene lost 5 bases, with 20 bases spanning the gap. This CDR3 contains 15 residues. The CDR3 coding sequence is TGCAGCGTCACAGGGGGGACTAGCTACCACAATGAGCAGTTCTTC. Its translation is CSVTGGTSYHNEQFF.

This clonotype was counted many times. The rearrangement uses TRBV6-2 or TRBV6-3 and TRBJ2-7; D is uncertain. V lost 10 bases and J 6 bases, leaving 7 bases between the germline ends. Germline V gene lookup returns CDR1 MNHEY and CDR2 SVGEGT. CDR3 length: 9 amino acids. CDR3 sequence (DNA): TGTGCCACCCTGCGCGAGCAGTACTTC. Residues: CATLREQYF.

The table lists this clonotype with a few counts. V is TRBV2 and J is TRBJ2-7, with a weak D call TRBD1 (6 bases). Deletions cut 10 bases from V and 2 bases from J, with 15 bases between. Germline loops: CDR1 SNHLY, CDR2 FYNNEI. The CDR3 totals 13 residues. The CDR3, as DNA: TGTGCCACCCAGGGGACACCGCCCTACGAGCAGTACTTC. Its translation is CATQGTPPYEQYF.

This clonotype came up many times. The chain joins TRBV4-1 to TRBJ2-5; 7 bases are a match to TRBD1. V trimming: 1 base; J trimming: 3 bases; junction bases outside the gene matches: 5. This CDR3 spans 15 amino acids. In germline, CDR1 is MGHRA, CDR2 YSYEKL. The CDR3 sequence is CASSQGGQGEETQYF. Written as DNA, the CDR3 is TGCGCCAGCAGCCAAGGAGGCCAGGGGGAAGAGACCCAGTACTTC.

This clonotype was observed at least ten times. This sequence joins TRBV5-5 and TRBJ2-7; D is possibly TRBD2 (6 bases). The CDR3 runs to 15 residues. Between the trimmed V and J ends, which lost 4 bases and 0 bases, there was a span of 14 bases. CDR1 is SGHKS and CDR2 is YYEKEE in the germline V gene (reference sequence). This chain's CDR3 is CASSPSTSLSYEQYF. Here the CDR3 DNA reads TGTGCCAGCAGCCCATCTACTAGCCTCTCCTACGAGCAGTACTTC.

The table lists this clonotype with many counts. The rearrangement uses TRBV20-1 and TRBJ1-1; D may be TRBD1 (6 bases). The V end was cut by 2 bases, the J end by 5 bases, with 12 bases between. The germline gives CDR1 DFQATT, CDR2 SNEGSKA (reference sequence). The CDR3 consists of 13 residues. The CDR3, as DNA: TGCAGTGCTAGAACTACAGGGCGAACTGAAGCTTTCTTT. It codes for CSARTTGRTEAFF.